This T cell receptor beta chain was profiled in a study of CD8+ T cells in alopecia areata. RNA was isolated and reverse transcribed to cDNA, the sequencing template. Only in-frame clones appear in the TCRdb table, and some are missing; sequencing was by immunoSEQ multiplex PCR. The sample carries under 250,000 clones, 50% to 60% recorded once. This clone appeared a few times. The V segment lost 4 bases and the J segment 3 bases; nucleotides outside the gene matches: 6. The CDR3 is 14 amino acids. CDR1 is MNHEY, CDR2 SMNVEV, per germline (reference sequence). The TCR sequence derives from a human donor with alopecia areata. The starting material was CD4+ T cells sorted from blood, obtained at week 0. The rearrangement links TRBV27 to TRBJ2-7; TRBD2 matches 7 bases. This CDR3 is CASSSRGGYYEQYF. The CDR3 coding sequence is TGTGCCAGCAGTTCCCGCGGGGGATACTACGAGCAGTACTTC.